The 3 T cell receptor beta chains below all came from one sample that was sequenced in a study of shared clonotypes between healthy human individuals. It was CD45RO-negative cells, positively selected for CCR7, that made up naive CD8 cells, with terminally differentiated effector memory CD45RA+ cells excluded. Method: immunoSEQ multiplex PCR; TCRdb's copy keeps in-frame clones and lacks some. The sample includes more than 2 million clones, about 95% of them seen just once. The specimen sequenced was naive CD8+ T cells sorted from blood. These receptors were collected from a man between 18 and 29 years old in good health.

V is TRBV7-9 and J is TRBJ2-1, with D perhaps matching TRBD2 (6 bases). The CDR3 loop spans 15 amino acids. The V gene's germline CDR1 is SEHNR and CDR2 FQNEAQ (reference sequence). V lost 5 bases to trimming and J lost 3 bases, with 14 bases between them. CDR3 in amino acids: CASSLTAGLYNEQFF. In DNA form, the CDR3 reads TGTGCCAGCAGCCTTACCGCGGGGCTCTACAATGAGCAGTTCTTC. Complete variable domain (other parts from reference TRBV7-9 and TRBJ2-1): DTGVSQNPRHKITKRGQNVTFRCDPISEHNRLYWYRQTLGQGPEFLTYFQNEAQLEKSRLLSDRFSAERPKGSFSTLEIQRTEQGDSAMYLCASSLTAGLYNEQFFGPGTRLTVL.

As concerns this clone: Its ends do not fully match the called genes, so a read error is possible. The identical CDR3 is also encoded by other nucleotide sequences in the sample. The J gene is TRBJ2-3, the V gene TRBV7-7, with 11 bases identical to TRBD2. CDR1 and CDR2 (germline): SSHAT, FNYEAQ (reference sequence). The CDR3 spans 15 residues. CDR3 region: CASSLLAGGTDTQYF. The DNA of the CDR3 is TGTGCTAGCAGCTTACTAGCGGGGGGCACAGATACGCAGTATTTT.

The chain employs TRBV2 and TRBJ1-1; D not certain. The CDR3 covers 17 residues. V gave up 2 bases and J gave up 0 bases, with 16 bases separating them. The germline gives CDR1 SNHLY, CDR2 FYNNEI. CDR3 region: CASSENPNTDLNTEAFF. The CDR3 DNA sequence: TGTGCCAGCAGTGAAAACCCCAACACGGACTTGAACACTGAAGCTTTCTTT.